Sequencing of this T cell receptor (beta chain) was carried out in a study of blood T cell repertoires in COVID-19. Across the study: The United States, Italy and Spain were the sources of the acute and convalescent COVID-19 samples. The analysed material was cDNA or gDNA that came from T cells, B-cell-depleted T cells, or PBMCs.

Trimming took 7 bases from V and 5 from J, leaving 12 bases between them. CDR3 length: 13 residues. Per the germline V gene, CDR1 is LNHDA and CDR2 is SQIVND (reference sequence). The protocol was immunoSEQ multiplex PCR, while the TCRdb copy is restricted to in-frame clones and leaves out a portion. The repertoire holds around 300,000 clones, with around 90% as singletons. This sequence was found in a woman between 45 and 60 years old with COVID-19, enrolled during active disease. The source material was peripheral blood. The chain is built from TRBV19 and TRBJ1-5; tentatively, D is TRBD1 (5 bases). CDR3 region: CASIRSRDQPQHF. CDR3 nucleotide sequence: TGTGCCAGTATAAGATCCAGGGATCAGCCCCAGCATTTT.